The 8 T cell receptor beta chains in this list originate from one sample, sequenced in a study of Graves' ophthalmopathy and Graves' hyperthyroidism. The sequenced template was RNA, covering the TCR beta CDR3 region. Second-round multiplex PCR came after first-round RT-PCR with HTBI primers. MiXCR, run by TCRdb on the multiplex PCR reads, gives a single entry per CDR3 protein. Here the sample spans almost 750,000 distinct CDR3 sequences, 35% to 50% being singletons. The sample comprised peripheral blood. Source of these receptors: an adult man with Graves' ophthalmopathy.

This clonotype was recorded once. The chain combines TRBV2 with TRBJ1-2; D perhaps matches TRBD1 (5 bases). CDR3 size: 15 residues. Germline CDR1 reads SNHLY; CDR2 reads FYNNEI. V was clipped by 6 bases and J by 4 bases, with 18 bases between them. Here the CDR3 reads CASSPTDSPAYGYTF. For the CDR3, the DNA is TGTGCCAGCAGCCCGACAGACTCACCCGCCTATGGCTACACCTTC.

The rearrangement joins TRBV5-5 to TRBJ1-4; possible D gene TRBD1, 5 bases. With 5 bases removed from V and 5 bases from J, the gap between germline ends came to 10 bases. The CDR3 extends over 13 amino acids. Germline values: CDR1 SGHKS, CDR2 YYEKEE (reference sequence). CDR3 in DNA: TGTGCCAGCAGGGGGCAGAGGAATGAAAAACTGTTTTTT. Translated: CASRGQRNEKLFF.

The table lists this clonotype with a few counts. The chain combines TRBV25-1 with TRBJ2-2; TRBD1 might be the D (6 bases). The CDR3 is 15 amino acids. V was cut by 6 bases and J by 6 bases, with 17 bases left in between. CDR1 is MGHDK and CDR2 is SYGVNS in the germline V gene. CDR3 nucleotide sequence: TGTGCCAGCAGCGTCCCCCCAGGGGCGTCCGGGGAGCTGTTTTTT. Its protein is CASSVPPGASGELFF. Full variable domain (outside the CDR3, taken from reference TRBV25-1 and TRBJ2-2): EADIYQTPRYLVIGTGKKITLECSQTMGHDKMYWYQQDPGMELHLIHYSYGVNSTEKGDLSSESTVSRIRTEHFPLTLESARPSHTSQYLCASSVPPGASGELFFGEGSRLTVL.

This clonotype was detected many times. DNA for the CDR3: TGTGCCACCAGCAGAGATTCCTTTCAGCCCCAGCATTTT. This gives the protein CATSRDSFQPQHF. The chain is built from TRBV15 and TRBJ1-5; D is uncertain. Trimming took 0 bases from V and 6 from J, leaving 6 bases between them. CDR3 length equals 13 residues. From germline, CDR1 is LNHNV and CDR2 YYDKDF (reference sequence).

The chain combines TRBV7-9 with TRBJ1-5; D remains ambiguous. From germline, CDR1 is SEHNR and CDR2 FQNEAQ (reference sequence). Trimming cost V 7 bases and J 0 bases, with 13 bases left between them. CDR3 size: 15 residues. The CDR3 DNA reads as TGTGCCAGCAACAACCTAGAGGATAGCAATCAGCCCCAGCATTTT. Amino acid sequence: CASNNLEDSNQPQHF.

The chain is built from TRBV7-4 and TRBJ2-7, with TRBD2 identical over 10 bases. With 5 bases clipped from V and 0 bases from J, the junction kept 7 bases outside the gene matches. The V gene's germline CDR1 is SGHVT and CDR2 SQSDAQ. The CDR3 is 16 residues long. CDR3 sequence reads: CASSPRRLAGSYEQYF. CDR3 DNA sequence: TGTGCCAGCAGCCCGCGAAGACTAGCGGGCTCCTACGAGCAGTACTTC. Drawing the rest from reference TRBV7-4 and TRBJ2-7, the complete variable domain is GAGVSQSPRYKVAKRGRDVALRCDSISGHVTLYWYRQTLGQGSEVLTYSQSDAQRDKSGRPSGRFSAERPERSVSTLKIQRTEQGDSAVYLCASSPRRLAGSYEQYFGPGTRLTVT.

The V call is TRBV29-1, the J call TRBJ2-7; tentative D call: TRBD2 (7 bases). CDR3 length: 12 amino acids. Germline V lookup: CDR1 SQVTM, CDR2 ANQGSEA. V gave up 5 bases and J gave up 5 bases, with 13 bases separating them. The chain's CDR3 is CSVSGGANEQYF. The CDR3 region has the DNA TGCAGCGTTAGTGGGGGGGCTAACGAGCAGTACTTC.

The chain recombines TRBV7-2 with TRBJ2-6; 7 bases fit TRBD1. The junction had 8 bases not matched to a gene; V was cut back by 5 bases and J by 4 bases. Looked up from germline, CDR1 is SGHTA and CDR2 is FQGNSA. This CDR3 has 16 amino acids. CDR3 coding DNA: TGTGCCAGCAGCGCCGGGACAGCTGGCGGGGCCAACGTCCTGACTTTC. Translated: CASSAGTAGGANVLTF.